The 21 T cell receptor beta chains in this list originate from one sample, sequenced in a study of T cell clonality in common variable immunodeficiency. Study-level findings and limits: Common variable immunodeficiency TCR beta sequences reportedly had fewer deletions and N-nucleotide insertions.

No antigen has been identified for these receptors. TCRdb keeps only in-frame clones here, not all; method: immunoSEQ multiplex PCR. This table holds about 15,000 clones. The sequenced sample was peripheral blood mononuclear cells. Receptors originate from a human donor with common variable immunodeficiency.

Concerning this clone itself: The CDR3 is cut off 3 residues early in the read; its end comes from the germline J gene. The gene calls are TRBV7-2 and TRBJ1-2; tentatively, D is TRBD1 (5 bases). Trimming removed 0 bases at V and 3 bases at J, with 8 bases between. The germline V gene encodes CDR1 SGHTA and CDR2 FQGNSA. The CDR3 has 14 residues. The part of the CDR3 DNA that was read is TGTGCCAGCAGCTTAGCGGGGCCATACTATGGC. Its translation: CASSLAGPYYG. The CDR3 as a whole reads CASSLAGPYYGYTF.

On this clone itself: The DNA ends 3 residues before the CDR3 does, and the rest of the CDR3 is filled in from the germline J gene. The chain couples TRBV2 to TRBJ2-3; D is unresolved. The length of the CDR3 is 14 residues. Trimming stripped 4 bases from V and 0 bases from J, with 8 bases between. Germline loops: CDR1 SNHLY, CDR2 FYNNEI. This CDR3 is CASSVQRSTDTQYF. The CDR3 DNA, read in part, is TGTGCCAGCAGTGTACAGAGAAGCACAGATACG.

As regards this clone: Read sequence stops 3 residues before the CDR3 end, and the germline J gene provides the missing end. The chain carries TRBV18 and TRBJ1-2, with TRBD1 identical over 8 bases. This CDR3 has 15 amino acids. Germline V gene lookup returns CDR1 KGHSH and CDR2 LQKENI. V was pared by 0 bases and J by 4 bases, with 4 bases of the junction left unmatched. The covered CDR3 bases are TGTGCCAGCTCACCACCCACACAGGGGGGCTATGGC. Residues: CASSPPTQGGYG. The entire CDR3 reads CASSPPTQGGYGYTF.

This clone shows up as medium-sized (0.01 to 0.1%) by frequency. The read finishes 3 residues shy of the CDR3 end, and the germline J gene is used to complete it. The J gene is TRBJ2-1, the V gene TRBV5-6; 7 bases fit TRBD1. The CDR3 covers 14 residues. The germline V gene has CDR1 SGHDT and CDR2 YYEEEE. V shed 2 bases, J shed 4 bases, and the junction held 3 bases outside the gene matches. The CDR3 sequence is CASSFGQVYNEQFF. The DNA read from the CDR3 is TGTGCCAGCAGCTTTGGACAGGTGTACAATGAG.

This clone is labeled medium-sized based on frequency. The sequenced part of the CDR3 DNA is TGTGCCATCAAAGCTCAGGAACACGAG. This translates into CAIKAQEHE. The whole CDR3 protein reads CAIKAQEHEQYF. The chain has TRBV10-3 and TRBJ2-7; no definite D call. The read halts 3 residues ahead of the CDR3 end, with the missing end drawn from the germline J gene. Trimming removed 7 bases from V and 5 bases from J, with 12 bases in between. The CDR3 spans 12 residues. The germline V gene has CDR1 ENHRY and CDR2 SYGVKD.

Of note for this clone: The sequenced fragment ends 3 residues before the CDR3 boundary, so the rest is inferred from the germline J gene. The chain combines TRBV4-2 with TRBJ1-1; D is undetermined. Germline V gene sequence: CDR1 LGHNA, CDR2 YNFKEQ. Trimming took 0 bases from V and 2 from J, leaving 10 bases between them. CDR3 length: 15 amino acids. The CDR3 DNA, read in part, is TGTGCCAGCAGCCAAGAATCCACAGCTAACACTGAA. It yields the protein CASSQESTANTE. The entire CDR3 protein is CASSQESTANTEAFF.

On this clone: The CDR3 end falls 3 residues outside the read, so it is completed with the germline J gene. The chain has TRBV14 and TRBJ2-5, with a possible D match to TRBD2 (6 bases). There are 14 residues in the CDR3. The germline V and J ends were trimmed by 1 base and 5 bases, with 11 bases remaining between them. Germline V lookup: CDR1 SGHDN, CDR2 FVKESK. The CDR3: CASSQGYSGETQYF. CDR3 DNA (partial): TGTGCCAGCAGCCAAGGGTACAGCGGGGAGACC.

Concerning this clone: The missing CDR3 end, 3 residues past where the read stops, is filled in from the germline J gene. This chain connects TRBV7-2 to TRBJ1-3; D call uncertain. Germline loops: CDR1 SGHTA, CDR2 FQGNSA. This CDR3 is 15 amino acids long. V lost 5 bases and J lost 0, with 11 bases in between. CDR3 loop: CASSPPGSSGNTIYF. The covered CDR3 bases are TGTGCCAGCAGCCCCCCGGGGAGCTCTGGAAACACC. Filled out from reference TRBV7-2 and TRBJ1-3, the complete variable domain reads GAGVSQSPSNKVTEKGKDVELRCDPISGHTALYWYRQSLGQGLEFLIYFQGNSAPDKSGLPSDRFSAERTGGSVSTLTIQRTQQEDSAVYLCASSPPGSSGNTIYFGEGSWLTVV.

As concerns this clone: Coverage ceases 3 residues before the CDR3 finishes, and the germline J gene fills in the end. The rearrangement uses TRBV5-4 and TRBJ1-1; D is unresolved. The length of the CDR3 is 13 residues. Germline CDR1 SGHNT, CDR2 YYREEE (reference sequence). Deletions cut 0 bases from V and 2 bases from J, with 5 bases between. The CDR3 reads CASSLAVNTEAFF. The covered CDR3 bases are TGTGCCAGCAGCTTGGCGGTTAACACTGAA.

A note on this clone: The read is 3 residues too short to cover the CDR3 end, so that end is filled in from the germline J gene. The chain couples TRBV19 to TRBJ2-3; tentatively, D is TRBD1 (5 bases). The germline CDR1 and CDR2 sequences are LNHDA and SQIVND (reference sequence). The germline V and J ends were trimmed by 7 bases and 2 bases, with 10 bases remaining between them. This CDR3 region has 13 residues. The CDR3 bases that were read are TGTGCCAGTACTGAGACAGACACAGATACG. It translates to CASTETDTDT. The CDR3 as a whole reads CASTETDTDTQYF.

A remark on this clone: The sequence runs out 3 residues before the end of the CDR3; the remainder is reconstructed from the germline J gene. The J gene is TRBJ2-4, the V gene TRBV19; D not certain. The CDR3 is 14 amino acids. V was trimmed by 6 bases and J by 0 bases, leaving 9 bases between them. From germline, CDR1 is LNHDA and CDR2 SQIVND (reference sequence). The DNA read from the CDR3 is TGTGCCAGTAGCCCCCAACTAGCCAAAAACATT. Translation gives CASSPQLAKNI. The complete CDR3 protein is CASSPQLAKNIQYF. Full variable domain (remainder filled in from reference TRBV19 and TRBJ2-4): DGGITQSPKYLFRKEGQNVTLSCEQNLNHDAMYWYRQDPGQGLRLIYYSQIVNDFQKGDIAEGYSVSREKKESFPLTVTSAQKNPTAFYLCASSPQLAKNIQYFGAGTRLSVL.

A note on this clone: From the germline J gene comes the end of the CDR3, since the read stops 3 residues before it. The chain couples TRBV7-9 to TRBJ2-1; TRBD2 matches at 8 bases. Germline V gives CDR1 SEHNR, CDR2 FQNEAQ (reference sequence). The CDR3 contains 14 residues. Trimming cost V 4 bases and J 7 bases; bases outside gene matches: 6. Partial CDR3 DNA: TGTGCCAGCAGCTCGCAGCGGGAGTGGAATGAG. The encoded protein is CASSSQREWNE. The full CDR3 reads CASSSQREWNEQFF.

Points on this clone: The DNA ends 3 residues before the CDR3 does, and the rest of the CDR3 is filled in from the germline J gene. The V call is TRBV6-2 or TRBV6-3, the J call TRBJ2-1, with D possibly being TRBD2 (5 bases). The CDR3 has 15 amino acids. Trimming pared 7 bases from V and 3 bases from J, leaving 16 bases between. Germline assignment: CDR1 MNHEY and CDR2 SVGEGT. The CDR3 here is CASTTTDSRYNEQFF. CDR3 DNA (partial): TGTGCCAGCACCACGACGGACTCTCGCTACAATGAG.

A remark on this clone: The read terminates 3 residues ahead of where the CDR3 ends, so the germline J gene completes it. V gene TRBV19 combines with J gene TRBJ2-3; no clear D. The CDR3 has 14 residues. The germline CDR1 and CDR2 sequences are LNHDA and SQIVND (reference sequence). V lost 6 bases to trimming and J lost 1 base, with 11 bases between them. This CDR3 is CASRTLEGTDTQYF. The CDR3 DNA, read in part, is TGTGCCAGTAGAACCCTTGAGGGCACAGATACG. Using reference TRBV19 and TRBJ2-3 for the parts outside the CDR3, the full variable domain is DGGITQSPKYLFRKEGQNVTLSCEQNLNHDAMYWYRQDPGQGLRLIYYSQIVNDFQKGDIAEGYSVSREKKESFPLTVTSAQKNPTAFYLCASRTLEGTDTQYFGPGTRLTVL.

Concerning this clone: Read data end 3 residues before the CDR3 end; the end is taken from the germline J gene. The chain has TRBV7-9 and TRBJ2-7; 10 bases agree with TRBD2. After removal of 2 bases from V and 6 bases from J, the junction contained 4 bases not matched to a gene. The CDR3 loop spans 14 amino acids. Germline assignment: CDR1 SEHNR and CDR2 FQNEAQ (reference sequence). CDR3 DNA (partial): TGTGCCAGCAGCTTAAAGCGGGAGGGCCGCGAG. This codes for CASSLKREGRE. The full-length CDR3 reads as CASSLKREGREQYF.

Of note for this clone: From the germline J gene comes the end of the CDR3, since the read stops 3 residues before it. V usage is TRBV20-1 and J usage is TRBJ1-6; a weak D match, TRBD1 (5 bases). Germline CDR1 and CDR2: DFQATT and SNEGSKA (reference sequence). V lost 0 bases, J lost 10 bases, and 13 bases lay in between. The CDR3 sequence is 14 residues long. CDR3: CSARDAGLESPLHF. CDR3 DNA, as far as it was read: TGCAGTGCTAGAGATGCAGGGTTGGAATCACCC.

As concerns this clone: The read terminates 3 residues ahead of where the CDR3 ends, so the germline J gene completes it. This sequence joins TRBV24-1 and TRBJ2-1; D ambiguous. Trimming removed 3 bases from V and 4 bases from J, with 3 bases in between. The CDR3 is made up of 12 amino acids. Germline V gene sequence: CDR1 KGHDR, CDR2 SFDVKD. The CDR3 is CATSDRYNEQFF. The part of the CDR3 DNA that was read is TGTGCCACCAGTGATCGGTACAATGAG.

Notes on this clone: Read coverage stops 3 residues before the CDR3 terminus; the germline J gene supplies the remainder. The chain recombines TRBV6-1 with TRBJ1-2, with D unresolved. Trimming took 3 bases from V and 5 from J, leaving 4 bases between them. CDR1 and CDR2 (germline): MNHNS, SASEGT. The CDR3 runs 11 residues. The covered CDR3 bases are TGTGCCAGCAGTGATCGGTATGGC. Residues: CASSDRYG. From start to end, the CDR3 is CASSDRYGYTF.

Note on this clone: Read sequence stops 3 residues before the CDR3 end, and the germline J gene provides the missing end. The chain is built from TRBV7-9 and TRBJ2-5, with D possibly TRBD2 on 6 matching bases. Germline CDR1 and CDR2: SEHNR and FQNEAQ (reference sequence). The CDR3 has 13 residues. The V end lost 5 bases, the J end lost 5 bases, and 12 bases lay between the germline ends. CDR3 in amino acids: CASSPRRGETQYF. Incomplete CDR3 DNA: TGTGCCAGCAGCCCAAGACGGGGGGAGACC. Full variable domain (rest looked up from reference TRBV7-9 and TRBJ2-5): DTGVSQNPRHKITKRGQNVTFRCDPISEHNRLYWYRQTLGQGPEFLTYFQNEAQLEKSRLLSDRFSAERPKGSFSTLEIQRTEQGDSAMYLCASSPRRGETQYFGPGTRLLVL.

CDR3 DNA (partial): TGCAGTGCTAACCCGGGGTTAGCGGGAGGAGTGGGTATCGGGGAG. It codes for CSANPGLAGGVGIGE. In full, the CDR3 reads CSANPGLAGGVGIGELFF. This chain uses TRBV20-1 with TRBJ2-2; 10 positions agree with TRBD2. The CDR3 end lies 3 residues beyond the end of the read and is filled in from the germline J gene. This CDR3 is built from 18 residues. Trimming at V came to 4 bases and at J to 7 bases, leaving 18 bases not matched to a gene. Germline CDR1 DFQATT, CDR2 SNEGSKA (reference sequence).

As concerns this clone: The read is 3 residues too short to cover the CDR3 end, so that end is filled in from the germline J gene. The J gene is TRBJ2-2, the V gene TRBV7-8; a weak D match, TRBD1 (5 bases). The CDR3 has 13 amino acids. Trimming removed 3 bases at V and 9 bases at J, with 11 bases between. The germline CDR1 and CDR2 sequences are SGHVS and FQNEAQ. Partial CDR3 DNA: TGTGCCAGCAGCTTCGACAGTAACCGGGAG. It specifies CASSFDSNRE. The CDR3, in full, reads CASSFDSNRELFF.